Detailed here is one T cell receptor (beta chain). A deep-level run was used for the assay. Only in-frame clones appear in the TCRdb table, and some are missing; sequencing was by immunoSEQ multiplex PCR. Seen here are some 500,000 clones, 70% to 80% observed once, and the top ten hold approximately 12%. The ends were cut back, 1 base at V and 3 bases at J, with 7 bases in the middle. This CDR3 is 14 amino acids long. Per the germline V gene, CDR1 is SGHAT and CDR2 is FQNNGV. These data belong to a study of shared clonotypes between healthy human individuals. Caucasian adults living in Nashville, Tennessee, provided all samples.

The chain joins TRBV11-2 to TRBJ2-1, with a possible D match to TRBD1 (5 bases). The TCR sequence derives from a woman between 40 and 55 years old in good health. Some clones in this sample may be carry-over from other donors' samples. Sequencing input: PBMCs. As DNA, the CDR3 is TGTGCCAGCAGCTTAGGACAGAACTACAATGAGCAGTTCTTC. Its translation is CASSLGQNYNEQFF.